The following is a T cell receptor beta chain sequence with its context. Produced via immunoSEQ multiplex PCR; TCRdb's table is partial and in-frame only. The table lists approximately 77,000 clones, 70% to 90% of them singletons. The CDR3 has 17 amino acids. Germline V gene lookup returns CDR1 SGHRS and CDR2 YFSETQ. J gave up 2 bases and V 0 bases, and 7 bases lay outside the gene matches. This sample is part of a study of OX40 agonist ivuxolimab in advanced cancers. Sequencing was performed on CD4+ or CD8+ T cells sorted from blood, taken in a trial of the OX40 agonist ivuxolimab. The chain recombines TRBV5-1 with TRBJ1-1; 10 nucleotides line up with TRBD1. This clonotype originated in an adult with an advanced solid tumor such as melanoma, head and neck, liver or kidney cancer. The CDR3 is CASSLAVRQGANTEAFF. The CDR3 coding sequence is TGCGCCAGCAGCTTGGCAGTACGACAGGGGGCCAACACTGAAGCTTTCTTT.